This T cell receptor (beta chain) derives from a study of shared T cell receptors in the human thymus (dated by TCRdb to 2020 to 2023). Study-wide context: The study examined how self-reactive, shared T-cell receptor alpha chains are generated in the human thymus.

The CDR3 spans 14 residues, from the cysteine through the phenylalanine. The only DNA kept is the CDR3, 42 bases in frame from the first base. Relative to germline, V is missing 6 bases and J is missing 2 bases, with 5 bases of the junction outside any gene match. According to the germline V gene, CDR1 reads MNHEY and CDR2 reads SVGAGI. Library prep was done by the immunoSEQ multiplex PCR assay. The source is immuneACCESS, and TCRdb retained only in-frame sequences with V and J called. Part of the clones is not carried over; for the studies checked, unresolved V genes explain less than half of this, and the remainder is unexplained. The table for this sample lists 700,000 or so clones; roughly 88% of them were counted only once. The leading ten clones occupy 0.008% to 0.011% of the sample. About this clone itself: Its target antigen remains unknown. Base qualities are not provided; no much larger clone lies one nucleotide away.

The data also belong to a second study, concerning human thymus T cells. That second report states: Immunologically healthy infants undergoing open corrective cardiac surgery for congenital heart defects in Finland were used as donors. The thymus tissue came from surgical resects taken out during corrective cardiac surgery. V and J gene segment usage appeared biased in both thymic and peripheral blood repertoires. According to the related research, thymic TCR repertoires were highly overlapping among unrelated individuals. The study used 7 or 8 infant thymus samples plus four related peripheral blood samples to characterize TCR alpha and beta repertoires. Donor ages ranging from about 7 to 250 days were recorded, and five to seven male and a couple of female infants were included in the cohort. Thymocytes were freed from the tissue by mechanical means and kept at -70 degrees C as pellets of roughly 9-30 million cells. A QIAsymphony instrument was used to extract genomic DNA from the frozen cell pellets. The immunoSEQ multiplex PCR assay was used to amplify the TCRB and TCRAD loci from a standardized quantity of quality-controlled genomic DNA. The V(D)J region was spanned by amplicons of a length sufficient to cover the CDR3 and to identify V and J genes. The amplicons were sequenced on an Illumina platform via the commercial immunoSEQ service. Primer bias and sequencing errors were corrected using previously described methods, and TCRAD and TCRB definitions followed the IMGT database. immunoSEQ Analyzer 3.0 and VDJTools were used for repertoire analysis, which covered basic statistics, V/J segment usage, diversity estimates, rarefaction and pairwise overlap. To estimate diversity, the Chao1, ChaoE, Efron-Thisted, Shannon and inverse Simpson indices were applied, and diversity was also estimated on datasets down-sampled to the smallest sample. Repertoire overlap was determined by strict matching of CDR3 nucleotide sequence, V gene and J gene, and Jaccard-based multidimensional scaling clustering was applied. Thymus samples yielded on average about 810,000 unique TCRB clonotypes, compared with 70,000 to 85,000 from blood samples.

The sequence was collected from a girl under three years old with a congenital heart defect. Donor details come from another sample of the same person, matched by shared clones. Material for sequencing was thymocytes. The V gene is TRBV6-5 and the J gene is TRBJ2-7, and TRBD2 aligns with 9 junction nucleotides. The DNA is as follows: TGTGCCAGCAGCCGACTAGCGGTAACCTACGAGCAGTACTTC. This encodes CASSRLAVTYEQYF.